This T cell receptor beta chain was documented in a study of post-analysis software for immune sequencing data. Whole-study findings and limits: Roughly 5 TRBV segments, TRBV5-6, TRBV5-1 and TRBV20-1 among them, were found more frequent in patients than controls.

The CDR3 sequence is 14 residues long. The germline V gene has CDR1 MGHRA and CDR2 YSYEKL. The junction had 6 bases not matched to a gene; V was cut back by 4 bases and J by 7 bases. This clonotype has a handful of counts. Its antigen is not known. cDNA libraries of TCR beta carried unique molecular identifiers. TCRdb redid the calling of the PCR reads with MiXCR, one entry per CDR3 protein. The table records roughly 430,000 distinct CDR3 sequences, less than 40% of them present only once. Source material: blood. The clonotype originates from a girl aged 2 to 10 with multiple sclerosis. The rearrangement uses TRBV4-1 and TRBJ2-7; 11 nucleotides line up with TRBD1. This CDR3 reads CASSPGQGAWEQYF. CDR3 DNA sequence: TGCGCCAGCAGCCCCGGACAGGGGGCGTGGGAGCAGTACTTC.